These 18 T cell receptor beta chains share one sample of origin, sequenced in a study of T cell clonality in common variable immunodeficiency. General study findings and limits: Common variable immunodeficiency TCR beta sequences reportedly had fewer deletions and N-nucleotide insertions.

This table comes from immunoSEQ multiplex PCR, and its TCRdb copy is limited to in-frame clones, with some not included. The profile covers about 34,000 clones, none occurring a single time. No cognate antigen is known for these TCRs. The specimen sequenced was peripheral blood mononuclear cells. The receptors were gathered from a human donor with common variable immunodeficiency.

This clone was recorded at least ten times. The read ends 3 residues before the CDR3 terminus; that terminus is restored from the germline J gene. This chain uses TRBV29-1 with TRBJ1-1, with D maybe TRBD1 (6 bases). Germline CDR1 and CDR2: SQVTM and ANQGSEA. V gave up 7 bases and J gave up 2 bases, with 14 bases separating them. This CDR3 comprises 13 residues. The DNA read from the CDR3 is TGCAGCGCCACGAGACAGGTAAACACTGAA. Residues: CSATRQVNTE. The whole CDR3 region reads CSATRQVNTEAFF.

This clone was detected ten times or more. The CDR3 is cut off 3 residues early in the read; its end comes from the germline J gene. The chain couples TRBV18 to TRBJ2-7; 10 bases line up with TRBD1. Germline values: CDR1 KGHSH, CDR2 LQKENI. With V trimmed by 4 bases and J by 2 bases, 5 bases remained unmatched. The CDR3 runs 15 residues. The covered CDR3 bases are TGTGCCAGCTCACGCGGGACAGGGGTAACCTACGAG. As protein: CASSRGTGVTYE. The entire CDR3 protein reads CASSRGTGVTYEQYF. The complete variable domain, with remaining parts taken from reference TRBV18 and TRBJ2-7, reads NAGVMQNPRHLVRRRGQEARLRCSPMKGHSHVYWYRQLPEEGLKFMVYLQKENIIDESGMPKERFSAEFPKEGPSILRIQQVVRGDSAAYFCASSRGTGVTYEQYFGPGTRLTVT.

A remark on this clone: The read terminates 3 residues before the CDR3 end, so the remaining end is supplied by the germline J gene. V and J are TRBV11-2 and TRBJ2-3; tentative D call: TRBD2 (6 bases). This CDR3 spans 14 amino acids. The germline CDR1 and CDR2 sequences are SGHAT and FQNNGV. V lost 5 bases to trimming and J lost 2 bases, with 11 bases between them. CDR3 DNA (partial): TGTGCCAGCAGCGGTGCGGGATTCACAGATACG. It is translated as CASSGAGFTDT. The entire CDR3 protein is CASSGAGFTDTQYF. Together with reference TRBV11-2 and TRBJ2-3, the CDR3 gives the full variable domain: EAGVAQSPRYKIIEKRQSVAFWCNPISGHATLYWYQQILGQGPKLLIQFQNNGVVDDSQLPKDRFSAERLKGVDSTLKIQPAKLEDSAVYLCASSGAGFTDTQYFGPGTRLTVL.

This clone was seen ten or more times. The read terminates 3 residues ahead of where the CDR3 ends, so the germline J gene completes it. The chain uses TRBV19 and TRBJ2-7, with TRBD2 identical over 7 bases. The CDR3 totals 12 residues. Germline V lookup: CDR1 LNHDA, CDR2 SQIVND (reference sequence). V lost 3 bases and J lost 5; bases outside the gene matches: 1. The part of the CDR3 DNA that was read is TGTGCCAGTAGTATGCGGGAGAACGAG. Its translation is CASSMRENE. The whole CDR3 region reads CASSMRENEQYF.

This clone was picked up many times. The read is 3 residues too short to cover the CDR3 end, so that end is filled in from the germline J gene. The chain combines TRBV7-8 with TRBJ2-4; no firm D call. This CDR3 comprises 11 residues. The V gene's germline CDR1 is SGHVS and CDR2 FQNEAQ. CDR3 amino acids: CASSLGPLQYF. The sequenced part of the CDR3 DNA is TGTGCCAGCAGCTTAGGGCCTCTT.

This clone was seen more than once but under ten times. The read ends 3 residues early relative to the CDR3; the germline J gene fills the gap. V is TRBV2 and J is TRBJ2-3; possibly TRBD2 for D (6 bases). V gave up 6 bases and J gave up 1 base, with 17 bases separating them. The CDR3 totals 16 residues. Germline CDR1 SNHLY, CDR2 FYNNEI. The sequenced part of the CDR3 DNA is TGTGCCAGCAGGTGGGACTTCCCCTCGGGCACAGATACG. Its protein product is CASRWDFPSGTDT. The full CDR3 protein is CASRWDFPSGTDTQYF.

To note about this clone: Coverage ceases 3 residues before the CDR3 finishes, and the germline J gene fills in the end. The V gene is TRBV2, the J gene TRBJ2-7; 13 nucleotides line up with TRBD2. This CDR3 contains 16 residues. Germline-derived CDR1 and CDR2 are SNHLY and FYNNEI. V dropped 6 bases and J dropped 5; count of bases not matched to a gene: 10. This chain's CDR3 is CASRLTSGRIGHEQYF. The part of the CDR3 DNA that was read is TGTGCCAGCAGGTTGACTAGCGGGAGGATTGGCCACGAG. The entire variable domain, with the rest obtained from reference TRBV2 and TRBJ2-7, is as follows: EPEVTQTPSHQVTQMGQEVILRCVPISNHLYFYWYRQILGQKVEFLVSFYNNEISEKSEIFDDQFSVERPDGSNFTLKIRSTKLEDSAMYFCASRLTSGRIGHEQYFGPGTRLTVT.

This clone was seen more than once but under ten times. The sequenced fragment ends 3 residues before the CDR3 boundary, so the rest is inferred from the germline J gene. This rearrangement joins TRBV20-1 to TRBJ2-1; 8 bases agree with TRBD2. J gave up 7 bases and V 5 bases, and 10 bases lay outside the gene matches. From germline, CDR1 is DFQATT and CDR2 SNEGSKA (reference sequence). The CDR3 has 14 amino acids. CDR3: CSASPSGSVNEQFF. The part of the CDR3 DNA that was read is TGCAGTGCTTCCCCCAGCGGGAGTGTAAATGAG.

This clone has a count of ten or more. The CDR3 protein is CSVALAGGTDTQYF. The sequenced part of the CDR3 DNA is TGCAGCGTTGCGCTAGCGGGAGGCACAGATACG. The chain couples TRBV29-1 to TRBJ2-3; 10 positions agree with TRBD2. The missing CDR3 end, 3 residues past where the read stops, is filled in from the germline J gene. The CDR3 is made up of 14 amino acids. The J segment lost 1 base and the V segment lost 4 bases, leaving 2 bases of the junction unmatched. Per the germline V gene, CDR1 is SQVTM and CDR2 is ANQGSEA.

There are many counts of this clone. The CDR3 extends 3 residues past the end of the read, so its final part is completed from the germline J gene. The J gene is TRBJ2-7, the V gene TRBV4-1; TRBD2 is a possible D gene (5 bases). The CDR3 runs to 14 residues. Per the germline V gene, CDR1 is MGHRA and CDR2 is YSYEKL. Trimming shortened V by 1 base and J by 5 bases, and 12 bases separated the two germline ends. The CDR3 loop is CASSQVGVWDEQYF. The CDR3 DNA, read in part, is TGCGCCAGCAGCCAAGTCGGGGTCTGGGACGAG.

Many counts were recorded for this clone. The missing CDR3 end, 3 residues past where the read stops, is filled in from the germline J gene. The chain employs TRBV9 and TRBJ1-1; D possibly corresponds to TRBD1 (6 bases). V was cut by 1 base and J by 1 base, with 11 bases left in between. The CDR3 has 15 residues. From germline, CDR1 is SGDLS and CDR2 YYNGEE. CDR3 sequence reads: CASSVRTGQNTEAFF. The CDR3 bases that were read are TGTGCCAGCAGCGTAAGGACGGGACAGAACACTGAA.

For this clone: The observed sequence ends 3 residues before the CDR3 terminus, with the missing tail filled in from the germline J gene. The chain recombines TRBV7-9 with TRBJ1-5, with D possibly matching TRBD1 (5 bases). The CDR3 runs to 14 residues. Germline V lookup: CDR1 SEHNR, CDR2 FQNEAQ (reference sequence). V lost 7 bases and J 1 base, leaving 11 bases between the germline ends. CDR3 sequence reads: CASTSDSSNQPQHF. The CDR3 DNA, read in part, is TGTGCCAGCACTAGTGACAGCAGCAATCAGCCC.

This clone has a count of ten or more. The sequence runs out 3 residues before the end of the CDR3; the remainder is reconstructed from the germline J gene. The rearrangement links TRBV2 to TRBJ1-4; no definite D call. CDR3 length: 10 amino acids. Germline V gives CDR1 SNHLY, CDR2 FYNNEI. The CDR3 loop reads CASDSGRLFF. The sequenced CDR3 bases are TGTGCCAGCGATAGCGGGAGA.

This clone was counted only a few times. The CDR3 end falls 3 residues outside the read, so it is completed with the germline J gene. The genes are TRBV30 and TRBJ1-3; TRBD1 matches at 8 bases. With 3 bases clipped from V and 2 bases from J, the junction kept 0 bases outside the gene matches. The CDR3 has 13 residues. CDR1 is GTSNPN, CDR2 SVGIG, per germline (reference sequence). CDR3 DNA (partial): TGTGCCTGGAGACAGGGGGCTGGAAACACC. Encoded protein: CAWRQGAGNT. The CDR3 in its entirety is CAWRQGAGNTIYF.

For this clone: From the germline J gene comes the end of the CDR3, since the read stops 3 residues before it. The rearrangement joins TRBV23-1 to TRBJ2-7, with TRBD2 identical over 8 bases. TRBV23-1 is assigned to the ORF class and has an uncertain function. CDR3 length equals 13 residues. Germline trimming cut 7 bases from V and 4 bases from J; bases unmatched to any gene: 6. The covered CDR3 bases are TGCGCCAGCATGCAGCGGGAGAGGTACGAG. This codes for CASMQRERYE. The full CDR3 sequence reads CASMQRERYEQYF.

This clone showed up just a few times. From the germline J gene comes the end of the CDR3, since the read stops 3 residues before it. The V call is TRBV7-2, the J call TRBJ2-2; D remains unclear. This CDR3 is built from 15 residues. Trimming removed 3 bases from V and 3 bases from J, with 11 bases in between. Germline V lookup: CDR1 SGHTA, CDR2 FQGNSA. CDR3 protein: CASSFWASDTGELFF. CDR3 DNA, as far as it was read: TGTGCCAGCAGCTTTTGGGCCTCCGACACCGGGGAG.

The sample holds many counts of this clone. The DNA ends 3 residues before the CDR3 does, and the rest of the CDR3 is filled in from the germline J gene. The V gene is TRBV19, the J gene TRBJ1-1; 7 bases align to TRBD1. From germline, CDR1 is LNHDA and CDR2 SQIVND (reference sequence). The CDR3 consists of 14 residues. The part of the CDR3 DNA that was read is TGTGCCAGTAGTACTCTCGGGGACAGTAACATA. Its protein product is CASSTLGDSNI. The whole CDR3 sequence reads CASSTLGDSNIAFF. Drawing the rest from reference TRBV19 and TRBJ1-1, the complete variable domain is DGGITQSPKYLFRKEGQNVTLSCEQNLNHDAMYWYRQDPGQGLRLIYYSQIVNDFQKGDIAEGYSVSREKKESFPLTVTSAQKNPTAFYLCASSTLGDSNIAFFGQGTRLTVV.

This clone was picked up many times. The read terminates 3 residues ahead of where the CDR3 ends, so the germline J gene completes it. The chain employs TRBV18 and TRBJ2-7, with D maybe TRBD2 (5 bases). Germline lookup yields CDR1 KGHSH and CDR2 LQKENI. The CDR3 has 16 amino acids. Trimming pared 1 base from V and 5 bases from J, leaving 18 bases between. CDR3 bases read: TGTGCCAGCTCACCACGTTCGGGGTTGCAAGTCCACGAG. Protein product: CASSPRSGLQVHE. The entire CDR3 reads CASSPRSGLQVHEQYF. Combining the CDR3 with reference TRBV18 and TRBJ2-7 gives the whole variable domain NAGVMQNPRHLVRRRGQEARLRCSPMKGHSHVYWYRQLPEEGLKFMVYLQKENIIDESGMPKERFSAEFPKEGPSILRIQQVVRGDSAAYFCASSPRSGLQVHEQYFGPGTRLTVT.